The T cell receptor (beta chain) under discussion was sequenced for a study of cytomegalovirus exposure and HLA in healthy donors. This cohort consisted of healthy bone marrow donors. The PCR had 60 Vbeta and 13 Jbeta primers. Clones were read by immunoSEQ multiplex PCR, and TCRdb kept only the in-frame ones, dropping some. Of 180,000 or so clones in the sample, around 76% are singletons; the top ten hold 1.5% to 1.9%. Germline loops: CDR1 SEHNR, CDR2 FQNEAQ (reference sequence). V lost 5 bases, J lost 0 bases, and 13 bases lay in between. The CDR3 is 15 amino acids. This chain uses TRBV7-9 with TRBJ1-1; TRBD1 might be the D (5 bases). The receptor was isolated from a man aged 40-49 years in good health and CMV-seronegative. Material for sequencing was PBMCs. The CDR3 DNA reads TGTGCCAGCAGCACCGGTGGGGGGATGAACACTGAAGCTTTCTTT. Amino acid sequence: CASSTGGGMNTEAFF. Full variable domain (outside the CDR3, taken from reference TRBV7-9 and TRBJ1-1): DTGVSQNPRHKITKRGQNVTFRCDPISEHNRLYWYRQTLGQGPEFLTYFQNEAQLEKSRLLSDRFSAERPKGSFSTLEIQRTEQGDSAMYLCASSTGGGMNTEAFFGQGTRLTVV.